What follows are 28 T cell receptor beta chains derived from one specimen sequenced in a study of blood T cell repertoires in COVID-19. Profiling relied on immunoSEQ multiplex PCR, and the TCRdb table lists in-frame clones only, not all of them. Here the sample spans 45,000 or so clones, more than 85% being singletons. The sample consisted of peripheral blood. The receptors come from a man in his forties or fifties with active COVID-19.

The chain uses TRBV30 and TRBJ2-2; TRBD2 might be the D (7 bases). The CDR3 runs 17 residues. Trimming removed 1 base at V and 2 bases at J, with 17 bases between. Germline lookup yields CDR1 GTSNPN and CDR2 SVGIG (reference sequence). This CDR3 is CAWSGRGGTSNTGELFF. CDR3 DNA sequence: TGTGCCTGGAGTGGAAGGGGGGGGACGTCCAACACCGGGGAGCTGTTTTTT.

The chain employs TRBV19 and TRBJ2-2; D unclear. V shed 6 bases and J shed 4 bases, with 15 bases lying between them. The CDR3 is made up of 15 amino acids. The germline gives CDR1 LNHDA, CDR2 SQIVND (reference sequence). CDR3 in amino acids: CASRESRVSTGELFF. The CDR3 DNA reads as TGTGCCAGTAGAGAGTCCCGGGTGAGCACCGGGGAGCTGTTTTTT. Drawing the rest from reference TRBV19 and TRBJ2-2, the complete variable domain is DGGITQSPKYLFRKEGQNVTLSCEQNLNHDAMYWYRQDPGQGLRLIYYSQIVNDFQKGDIAEGYSVSREKKESFPLTVTSAQKNPTAFYLCASRESRVSTGELFFGEGSRLTVL.

The rearrangement joins TRBV7-9 to TRBJ1-1, with 11 bases fitting TRBD1. Germline CDR1 is SEHNR and CDR2 is FQNEAQ (reference sequence). This CDR3 contains 16 residues. Trimming removed 2 bases from V and 5 bases from J; junction bases left unmatched: 7. The CDR3 spells CASSLWTGGASTEAFF. The CDR3 DNA is TGTGCCAGCAGCTTATGGACAGGGGGCGCGAGTACTGAAGCTTTCTTT. The full variable domain, its missing parts supplied by reference TRBV7-9 and TRBJ1-1, is DTGVSQNPRHKITKRGQNVTFRCDPISEHNRLYWYRQTLGQGPEFLTYFQNEAQLEKSRLLSDRFSAERPKGSFSTLEIQRTEQGDSAMYLCASSLWTGGASTEAFFGQGTRLTVV.

The chain joins TRBV5-6 to TRBJ1-2, with D uncertain. Germline lookup yields CDR1 SGHDT and CDR2 YYEEEE. This CDR3 has 13 residues. Trimming pared 2 bases from V and 4 bases from J, leaving 9 bases between. DNA for the CDR3: TGTGCCAGCAGCTTACTAGGGCTCTATGGCTACACCTTC. Translating it yields CASSLLGLYGYTF.

This sequence joins TRBV28 and TRBJ2-5; no firm D call. The germline gives CDR1 MDHEN, CDR2 SYDVKM. The germline V and J ends were trimmed by 3 bases and 0 bases, with 11 bases remaining between them. The CDR3 contains 15 residues. The CDR3 DNA reads as TGTGCCAGCAGTTTGCAAACAGCCTACCAAGAGACCCAGTACTTC. It is translated as CASSLQTAYQETQYF.

The V call is TRBV10-3, the J call TRBJ2-3; 11 bases are a match to TRBD2. Germline V gives CDR1 ENHRY, CDR2 SYGVKD. The CDR3 extends over 16 amino acids. J lost 0 bases, V lost 4 bases, and 3 bases had no gene match. DNA for the CDR3: TGTGCCATCAGTGGGACTAGCGGGCAAAGCACAGATACGCAGTATTTT. This gives the protein CAISGTSGQSTDTQYF.

A word on this clone: Mismatch with germline at one junction end may stem from a read error. The J gene is TRBJ2-1, the V gene TRBV19; TRBD1 matches 8 bases. CDR1 is LNHDA and CDR2 is SQIVND in the germline V gene (reference sequence). This CDR3 has 13 amino acids. CDR3: CASSVETGAEQFF. CDR3 DNA sequence: TGTGCCAGTAGTGTAGAGACAGGGGCTGAGCAGTTCTTC.

The chain carries TRBV5-4 and TRBJ2-7; 8 bases align to TRBD1. There are 12 residues in the CDR3. Germline values: CDR1 SGHNT, CDR2 YYREEE (reference sequence). V was clipped by 4 bases and J by 6 bases; unmatched bases: 3. The CDR3 nucleotides are TGTGCCAGCAGCGTGACAGGGGTCGAGCAGTACTTC. Its protein product is CASSVTGVEQYF.

This chain links TRBV6-2 or TRBV6-3 with TRBJ1-5; D is unresolved. This CDR3 contains 12 residues. V was pared by 4 bases and J by 3 bases, with 4 bases between. CDR1 is MNHEY and CDR2 is SVGEGT in the germline V gene. This chain's CDR3 is CASSFNNQPQHF. CDR3 nucleotide sequence: TGTGCCAGCAGTTTTAACAATCAGCCCCAGCATTTT.

V and J are TRBV18 and TRBJ1-1; D possibly corresponds to TRBD1 (5 bases). Per germline, CDR1 KGHSH and CDR2 LQKENI. Trimming left V 2 bases short and J 0 bases short, with 10 bases between. The CDR3 sequence is 15 residues long. In DNA, the CDR3 is TGTGCCAGCTCACCAGGGCGGGGGATGAACACTGAAGCTTTCTTT. Translation: CASSPGRGMNTEAFF.

The CDR3 coding sequence is TGCGCCAGCAGCCATCTTGGACTAGCGGGAGGCCTAAAGACACACAATGAGCAGTTCTTC. Translation: CASSHLGLAGGLKTHNEQFF. This chain links TRBV4-1 with TRBJ2-1, with TRBD2 matching 14 bases. The CDR3 extends over 20 amino acids. The germline CDR1 and CDR2 sequences are MGHRA and YSYEKL. Trimming removed 3 bases from V and 5 bases from J; junction bases left unmatched: 15.

The chain links TRBV9 to TRBJ2-3; 8 nucleotides line up with TRBD2. Looked up from germline, CDR1 is SGDLS and CDR2 is YYNGEE. The CDR3 loop spans 17 amino acids. Unmatched junction bases numbered 14, after V lost 3 bases and J lost 5 bases. CDR3 residues: CASSADPLSGSRDTQYF. In DNA, the CDR3 is TGTGCCAGCAGCGCAGACCCTCTGAGCGGGAGTAGAGATACGCAGTATTTT.

The chain links TRBV18 to TRBJ2-1, with D possibly matching TRBD1 (5 bases). The CDR3 contains 14 residues. Germline loops: CDR1 KGHSH, CDR2 LQKENI. V was pared by 3 bases and J by 10 bases, with 16 bases between. The CDR3 spells CASSPPSVQGEQFF. CDR3 sequence (DNA): TGTGCCAGCTCACCCCCCTCAGTCCAGGGCGAGCAGTTCTTC.

This clone was seen a single time. V is TRBV28 and J is TRBJ1-2; D is ambiguous. V dropped 6 bases and J dropped 2 bases, with 16 bases sitting between them. The CDR3 runs 15 residues. Per germline, CDR1 MDHEN and CDR2 SYDVKM. The CDR3 bases are TGTGCCAGCAGCCCTCCACAGATATCAAACTATGGCTACACCTTC. It yields the protein CASSPPQISNYGYTF.

J is TRBJ2-3 and V is TRBV11-2; D is unresolved. The germline V and J ends were trimmed by 5 bases and 5 bases, with 8 bases remaining between them. Germline CDR1 and CDR2: SGHAT and FQNNGV. The CDR3 totals 12 residues. The CDR3 DNA follows: TGTGCCAGCAGCCCCTCGGGAGATACGCAGTATTTT. This translates into CASSPSGDTQYF.

V usage is TRBV6-5 and J usage is TRBJ1-2; no clear D. The CDR3 loop spans 14 amino acids. Germline CDR1 reads MNHEY; CDR2 reads SVGAGI. V dropped 1 base and J dropped 0 bases, with 6 bases sitting between them. CDR3: CASSYLSPNYGYTF. CDR3 DNA sequence: TGTGCCAGCAGTTACTTATCCCCTAACTATGGCTACACCTTC.

This clone rates as medium-sized. The chain couples TRBV7-9 to TRBJ2-1; 10 bases map to TRBD1. The length of the CDR3 is 15 residues. The V and J ends lost 3 bases and 5 bases, in that order; junction bases with no gene match: 4. Germline V CDR1 and CDR2: SEHNR, FQNEAQ (reference sequence). The CDR3 protein is CASSFGQGDHNEQFF. CDR3 in DNA: TGTGCCAGCAGCTTTGGACAGGGGGACCACAATGAGCAGTTCTTC.

This chain joins TRBV5-4 and TRBJ2-7; 7 bases match TRBD1. CDR1 is SGHNT, CDR2 YYREEE, per germline (reference sequence). The length of the CDR3 is 16 residues. V shed 4 bases and J 5 bases; nucleotides not matched to a gene: 15. The CDR3 loop is CASSRITTGKTHEQYF. In DNA, the CDR3 is TGTGCCAGCAGCCGCATAACGACAGGGAAGACACACGAGCAGTACTTC.

This clone has only a few counts. V gene TRBV28 combines with J gene TRBJ1-2, with D unresolved. Looked up from germline, CDR1 is MDHEN and CDR2 is SYDVKM. This CDR3 has 13 amino acids. The V gene lost 7 bases and the J gene lost 1 base, with 10 bases spanning the gap. The CDR3 DNA is TGTGCCAGCATGGAGGAGGATAACTATGGCTACACCTTC. This sequence encodes CASMEEDNYGYTF.

The chain joins TRBV6-1 to TRBJ2-2; TRBD2 aligns across 7 bases. The CDR3 extends over 16 amino acids. CDR1 is MNHNS, CDR2 SASEGT, per germline. Trimming took 2 bases from V and 4 from J; bases not matched to a gene: 7. The CDR3 reads CASSELLAMGTGELFF. CDR3 DNA sequence: TGTGCCAGCAGTGAACTACTAGCGATGGGCACCGGGGAGCTGTTTTTT.

This chain uses TRBV30 with TRBJ1-1; D is unresolved. Trimming took 5 bases from V and 11 from J, leaving 6 bases between them. The germline CDR1 and CDR2 sequences are GTSNPN and SVGIG (reference sequence). The CDR3 runs 8 residues. This chain's CDR3 is CAWGEAFF. For the CDR3, the DNA is TGTGCCTGGGGGGAGGCTTTCTTT.

The gene calls are TRBV6-6 and TRBJ1-6; D ambiguous. The V gene's germline CDR1 is MNHNY and CDR2 SVGAGI (reference sequence). V gave up 5 bases and J gave up 0 bases, with 11 bases separating them. The CDR3 is made up of 16 amino acids. The CDR3 region has the DNA TGTGCCAGCAGTCTCAGTGGTTTCTCCTATAATTCACCCCTCCACTTT. The encoded protein is CASSLSGFSYNSPLHF.

This chain uses TRBV19 with TRBJ1-1; D may be TRBD1 (6 bases). Germline CDR1 reads LNHDA; CDR2 reads SQIVND (reference sequence). This CDR3 spans 15 amino acids. V lost 8 bases and J lost 0, with 16 bases in between. CDR3 loop: CASQTGSGMNTEAFF. The CDR3 DNA reads as TGTGCCAGTCAAACAGGGTCGGGAATGAACACTGAAGCTTTCTTT.

The CDR3 DNA is TGTGCCAGCAGCCATTACAGCTACAATGAGCAGTTCTTC. Its translation: CASSHYSYNEQFF. V usage is TRBV28 and J usage is TRBJ2-1; D not certain. Looked up from germline, CDR1 is MDHEN and CDR2 is SYDVKM. The CDR3 contains 13 residues. Trimming removed 6 bases from V and 3 bases from J, with 9 bases in between.

The chain recombines TRBV28 with TRBJ2-1; TRBD2 agrees at 7 bases. The J segment lost 0 bases and the V segment lost 3 bases, leaving 5 bases of the junction unmatched. CDR1 is MDHEN, CDR2 SYDVKM, per germline. The CDR3 contains 16 residues. CDR3 region: CASSFTSEHSYNEQFF. The DNA of the CDR3 is TGTGCCAGCAGTTTCACTAGCGAGCACTCCTACAATGAGCAGTTCTTC.

The V and J genes are TRBV19 and TRBJ2-1; 10 bases are shared with TRBD2. The germline gives CDR1 LNHDA, CDR2 SQIVND (reference sequence). With V trimmed by 8 bases and J by 7 bases, 8 bases remained unmatched. The CDR3 covers 14 residues. CDR3 nucleotides: TGTGCCAGTGGCAGCGGGAGGGCCGGGAATGAGCAGTTCTTC. It is translated as CASGSGRAGNEQFF.

The chain uses TRBV6-6 and TRBJ1-2; 7 nucleotides line up with TRBD1. The germline V gene encodes CDR1 MNHNY and CDR2 SVGAGI (reference sequence). V dropped 5 bases and J dropped 2; count of bases not matched to a gene: 20. CDR3 length: 19 residues. CDR3 DNA: TGTGCCAGCAGTCAAACCGTCTCGACAGTCAGGGGGAGGAACTATGGCTACACCTTC. Its protein is CASSQTVSTVRGRNYGYTF.

The chain has TRBV5-1 and TRBJ2-1; 9 bases line up with TRBD2. The CDR3 covers 18 residues. Germline values: CDR1 SGHRS, CDR2 YFSETQ. Trimming at V came to 4 bases and at J to 8 bases, leaving 19 bases not matched to a gene. The chain's CDR3 is CASSKRQDGTSRKDEQFF. CDR3 bases: TGCGCCAGCAGCAAAAGGCAAGATGGGACTAGCCGCAAGGATGAGCAGTTCTTC.